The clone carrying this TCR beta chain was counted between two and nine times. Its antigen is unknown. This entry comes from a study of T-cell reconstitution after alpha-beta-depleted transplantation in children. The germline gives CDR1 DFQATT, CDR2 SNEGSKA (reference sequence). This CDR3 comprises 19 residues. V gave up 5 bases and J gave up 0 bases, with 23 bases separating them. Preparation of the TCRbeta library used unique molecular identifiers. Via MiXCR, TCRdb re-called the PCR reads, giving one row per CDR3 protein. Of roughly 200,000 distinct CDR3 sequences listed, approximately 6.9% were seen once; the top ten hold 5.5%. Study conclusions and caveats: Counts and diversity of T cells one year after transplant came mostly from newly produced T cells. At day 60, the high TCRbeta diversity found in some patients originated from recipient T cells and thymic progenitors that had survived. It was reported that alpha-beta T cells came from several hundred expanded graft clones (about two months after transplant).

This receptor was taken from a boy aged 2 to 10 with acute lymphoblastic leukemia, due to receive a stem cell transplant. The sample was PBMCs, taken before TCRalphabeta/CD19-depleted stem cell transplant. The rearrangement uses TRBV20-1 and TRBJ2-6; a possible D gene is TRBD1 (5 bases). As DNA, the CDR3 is TGCAGTGCTTTAGTGTCCGTCAGGGTTCCTTTCTCTGGGGCCAACGTCCTGACTTTC. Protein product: CSALVSVRVPFSGANVLTF.